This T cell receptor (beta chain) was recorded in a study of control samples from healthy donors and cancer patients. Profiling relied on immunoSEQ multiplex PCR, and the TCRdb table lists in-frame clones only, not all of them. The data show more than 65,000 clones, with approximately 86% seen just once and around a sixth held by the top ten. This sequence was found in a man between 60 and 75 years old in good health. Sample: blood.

DNA for the CDR3: TGCAGCGCGCGAGAGGGGGTAGCTAATGAAAAACTGTTTTTT. It is translated as CSAREGVANEKLFF. The gene calls are TRBV29-1 and TRBJ1-4; D is perhaps TRBD1 (6 bases). V was cut by 7 bases and J by 3 bases, with 15 bases left in between. The CDR3 consists of 14 residues. Germline CDR1 and CDR2: SQVTM and ANQGSEA.